This TCR beta chain was obtained from a study of blood T cell repertoires in COVID-19 (dated by TCRdb to 2018 to 2020). Study-level background: Samples from collaborators originated in the United States, Italy and Spain and spanned both the acute and convalescent phases of COVID-19. The prospective study material was composed of cDNA or gDNA derived from T cells, B-cell-depleted T cells, or PBMCs. Deeply sampled blood TCRbeta repertoires from subjects exposed to, actively infected with, or recovered from COVID-19 were included in the dataset. The repertoires were released in a freely available public database intended as a resource for research on the immune response to SARS-CoV-2. The samples were drawn from two sources: the first 160 participants of the ongoing ImmuneRACE study, and some 1,300 subjects contributed by 6 global collaborators. The sample metadata nearly always contained a de-identified subject ID, COVID-19 status, age in years and sex. Where available, HLA class I and class II types were taken from metadata supplied by the sample provider and were not determined by assay-based typing.

General conclusions and limits of the study: The amount of clinical and demographic metadata varied by source and participant and was provided uncurated.

CDR1 and CDR2 are drawn from the germline V gene (reference sequence): SGHNT, YYREEE. V and J are trimmed by 0 bases and 2 bases, and the gene matches miss 10 bases of the junction. From the cysteine up to the phenylalanine, the CDR3 has a length of 18 residues. The retained sequence is limited to the CDR3, 54 bases, with the frame set at the first base. As regards this clone: This clone's antigen is unknown. Qualities for individual bases were not recorded, and no much larger clone is one base off.

Each collaborating institution followed its own protocols to collect whole blood in K2EDTA tubes. Collaborator samples were shipped for TCRbeta analysis as frozen whole blood, isolated PBMCs, or DNA extracted from either sample type. The immunoSEQ Assay, a bias-controlled multiplex PCR, was used to amplify TCRbeta CDR3 regions from genomic DNA. The authors' pipeline ran thus. The number of nucleated cells in each sample was estimated by amplification of reference gene primers within the assay. To quantify the absolute abundance of each unique TCRbeta CDR3 rearrangement, sequence reads were collapsed and filtered. For each sample, productive Simpson clonality was calculated by taking the square root of Simpson's diversity index across productive rearrangements. This immuneACCESS table, as held by TCRdb, lists in-frame sequences with V and J called but not all clones. Of the missing ones, under half trace to an unresolved V gene in checked studies; the others have no known cause. V and J calls and clone size are those listed in that table; D and trimming were worked out from the DNA. This sample lists about 230,000 clones; approximately 80% were detected once. The top ten constitute under 30% of the sample.

Sequencing input: peripheral blood. This clonotype was sampled from a man aged 40-49 years with acute or convalescent COVID-19. Recombination connected TRBV5-4 to TRBJ1-2, and TRBD1 aligns with 10 junction nucleotides. The DNA is TGTGCCAGCAGCTTGGCCGGGTCGCAGGGACAGGGGAACTATGGCTACACCTTC. It translates to CASSLAGSQGQGNYGYTF.